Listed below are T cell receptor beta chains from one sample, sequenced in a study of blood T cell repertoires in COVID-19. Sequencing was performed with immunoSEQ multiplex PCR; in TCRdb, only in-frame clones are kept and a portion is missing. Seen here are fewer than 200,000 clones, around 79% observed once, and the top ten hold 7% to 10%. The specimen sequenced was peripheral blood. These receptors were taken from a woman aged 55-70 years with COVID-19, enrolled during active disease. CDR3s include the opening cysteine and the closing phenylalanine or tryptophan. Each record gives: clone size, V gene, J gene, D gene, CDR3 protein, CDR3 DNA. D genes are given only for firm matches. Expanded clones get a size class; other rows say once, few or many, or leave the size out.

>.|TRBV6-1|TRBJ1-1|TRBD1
CASSEGTGSMAFF
TGTGCCAGCAGTGAAGGGACAGGGTCTATGGCTTTCTTT
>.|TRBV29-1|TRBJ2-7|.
CSVETQGRYEQYF
TGCAGCGTTGAAACCCAGGGAAGGTACGAGCAGTACTTC
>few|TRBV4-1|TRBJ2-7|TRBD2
CASSRGTSGYEQYF
TGCGCCAGCAGCCGTGGGACTAGCGGCTACGAGCAGTACTTC
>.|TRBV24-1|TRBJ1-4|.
CATSGGDSAPFEKLFF
TGTGCCACCAGTGGTGGGGACTCAGCCCCATTCGAAAAACTGTTTTTT
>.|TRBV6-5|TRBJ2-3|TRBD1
CASRTTGADTQYF
TGTGCCAGCAGGACTACAGGGGCAGATACGCAGTATTTT
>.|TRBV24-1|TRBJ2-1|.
CATSEPPGRGTYNEQFF
TGTGCCACCAGTGAACCCCCCGGGCGGGGAACCTACAATGAGCAGTTCTTC
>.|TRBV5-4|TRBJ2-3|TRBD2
CASNPDSGGWADTQYF
TGTGCCAGCAACCCGGATAGCGGGGGTTGGGCAGATACGCAGTATTTT
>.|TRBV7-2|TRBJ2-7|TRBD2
CASSLRGARYEQYF
TGTGCCAGCAGCTTGCGGGGGGCCAGGTACGAGCAGTACTTC
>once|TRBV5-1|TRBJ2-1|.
CASSSLRGGTNEQFF
TGCGCCAGCAGCTCCCTAAGGGGGGGAACCAATGAGCAGTTCTTC
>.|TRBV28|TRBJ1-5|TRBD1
CASSPPLPAGGEPQHF
TGTGCCAGCAGTCCACCCCTCCCGGCAGGGGGCGAACCCCAGCATTTT
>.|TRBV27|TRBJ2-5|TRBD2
CATRLAGVETQYF
TGTGCCACCCGACTAGCGGGAGTGGAGACCCAGTACTTC
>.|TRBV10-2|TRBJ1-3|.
CASRTGFGNTIYF
TGCGCCAGCAGAACAGGGTTTGGAAACACCATATATTTT
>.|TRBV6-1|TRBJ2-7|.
CASSEGAPLPLQEQYF
TGTGCCAGCAGTGAAGGAGCGCCGCTCCCCCTACAAGAGCAGTACTTC
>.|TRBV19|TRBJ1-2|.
CASSIEMTGLGYTF
TGTGCCAGTAGTATAGAAATGACGGGACTTGGCTACACCTTC
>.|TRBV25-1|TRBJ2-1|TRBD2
CASIDLAGGYEQFF
TGTGCCAGCATCGATCTAGCGGGAGGGTATGAGCAGTTCTTC
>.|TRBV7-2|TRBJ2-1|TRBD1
CASSQTGSLGNEQFF
TGTGCCAGCAGTCAGACAGGGTCTTTGGGCAATGAGCAGTTCTTC
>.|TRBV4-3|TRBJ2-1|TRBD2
CASSQVDIAGSSYNEQFF
TGCGCCAGCAGCCAAGTTGACATAGCGGGCAGCTCCTACAATGAGCAGTTCTTC
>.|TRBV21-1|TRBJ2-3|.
CATPGGVKGVGTDTQYF
TGTGCCACCCCCGGGGGGGTTAAGGGTGTTGGCACAGATACGCAGTATTTT